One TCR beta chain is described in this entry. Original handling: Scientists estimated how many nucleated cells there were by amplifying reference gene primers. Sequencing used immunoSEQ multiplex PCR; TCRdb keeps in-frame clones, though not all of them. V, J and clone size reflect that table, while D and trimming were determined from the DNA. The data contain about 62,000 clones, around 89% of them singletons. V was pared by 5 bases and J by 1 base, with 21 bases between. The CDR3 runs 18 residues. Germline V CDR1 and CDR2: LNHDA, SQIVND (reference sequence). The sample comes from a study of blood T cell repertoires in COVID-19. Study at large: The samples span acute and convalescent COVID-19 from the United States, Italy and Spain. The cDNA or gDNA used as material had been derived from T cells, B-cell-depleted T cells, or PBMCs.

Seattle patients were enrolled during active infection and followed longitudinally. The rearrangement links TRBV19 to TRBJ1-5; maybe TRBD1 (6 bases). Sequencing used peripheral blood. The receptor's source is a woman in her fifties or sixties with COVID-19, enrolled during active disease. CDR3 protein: CASSPIGGTGGSNQPQHF. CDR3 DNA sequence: TGTGCCAGTAGTCCCATAGGGGGGACGGGAGGGAGCAATCAGCCCCAGCATTTT.